The T cell receptor (beta chain) under discussion was sequenced for a study of T cells in tuberculosis. The CDR3 runs 15 residues. Germline V CDR1 and CDR2: SGHNT, YYREEE (reference sequence). Study outcomes and limitations: GMM-specific TCRs were nearer to active tuberculosis alpha repertoires, suggesting expansion.

Adolescents were screened for latent TB by skin test and IGRA. This table comes from immunoSEQ multiplex PCR, and its TCRdb copy is limited to in-frame clones, with some not included. The sample shows roughly 35,000 clones, approximately 94% of them seen only once. Only one count was recorded for this clone. The antigen is unknown. At one of its ends the junction is not consistent with the germline gene, which may arise from a read error. The source is a donor aged 10 to 29 with latent tuberculosis or without tuberculosis infection. Some clones in this sample may be carry-over from other donors' samples. This rearrangement joins TRBV5-4 to TRBJ1-2, with D possibly matching TRBD1 (6 bases). The sample comprised PBMCs. CDR3 region: CASSLVGAYYYGYTF. For the CDR3, the DNA is TGTGCCAGTAGCTTGGTGGGGGCCTACTACTATGGCTACACCTTC.